This TCR beta chain comes out of a study of CD8+ T cells in alopecia areata. Turning to the study itself: Tofacitinib was taken orally by treated patients, and the dose was 5 to 10 mg twice daily. Study results and caveats: Patients showed less clear TCR sequence sharing than mice, possibly partly because of HLA diversity.

The sample's treatment: oral pan-JAK inhibitor, 5-10 mg twice daily. Regarding this clone: Its antigen is still unknown.

cDNA prepared by RNA extraction and subsequent reverse transcription served as the template for sequencing. Sequencing used immunoSEQ multiplex PCR; TCRdb keeps in-frame clones, though not all of them. The table shows approximately 180,000 clones, with about 55% occurring only once. Trimming shortened V by 6 bases and J by 6 bases, and 9 bases separated the two germline ends. CDR3 length: 11 amino acids. Germline V gene sequence: CDR1 SGHRS, CDR2 YFSETQ. This TCR was sampled from a human donor with alopecia areata. The material was CD8+ T cells sorted from blood, obtained at week 24, from a patient treated with tofacitinib. This chain links TRBV5-1 with TRBJ1-2; unclear D gene. The CDR3 spells CASMDGNGYTF. The CDR3 DNA reads as TGCGCCAGCATGGATGGGAATGGCTACACCTTC. Drawing the rest from reference TRBV5-1 and TRBJ1-2, the complete variable domain is KAGVTQTPRYLIKTRGQQVTLSCSPISGHRSVSWYQQTPGQGLQFLFEYFSETQRNKGNFPGRFSGRQFSNSRSEMNVSTLELGDSALYLCASMDGNGYTFGSGTRLTVV.